The source of this T cell receptor beta chain is a study of blood T cell repertoires in COVID-19. As for the study in general: Sources were T cells, B-cell-depleted T cells, or PBMCs; the material itself was cDNA or gDNA.

Trimming removed 10 bases from V and 0 bases from J; junction bases left unmatched: 5. CDR1 is LNHDA and CDR2 is SQIVND in the germline V gene (reference sequence). The CDR3 loop spans 13 amino acids. Per the authors' pipeline: From reference gene primer amplification, estimates of nucleated cell counts were derived. The data were produced by immunoSEQ multiplex PCR, yet TCRdb's version contains in-frame clones alone and is incomplete. Clonal size and the V and J genes are those of that table, whereas D and trimming came from the DNA. The sample consists of roughly 120,000 clones, 80% of them appearing once.

The sequence was collected from a man between 65 and 79 years old with acute or convalescent COVID-19. The sequenced material came from peripheral blood. This chain uses TRBV19 with TRBJ1-1, with TRBD1 identical over 7 bases. In DNA form, the CDR3 reads TGTGCCACCTCGGGACAGCTGAACACTGAAGCTTTCTTT. Residues: CATSGQLNTEAFF.